The clone carrying this TCR beta chain occurred once. V lost 5 bases to trimming and J lost 10 bases; unmatched junction nucleotides: 8. Germline CDR1 and CDR2: MNHEY and SMNVEV (reference sequence). This CDR3 spans 14 amino acids. The repertoire was sequenced with immunoSEQ multiplex PCR; TCRdb's copy has only in-frame clones and lacks some. Of about 140,000 clones listed, around 92% are singletons. The sample originates from a study of T cell responses to AZD1222 COVID-19 vaccine. The TCR comes from an adult in good health. This chain links TRBV27 with TRBJ1-6, with 7 bases lining up with TRBD1. Sequences were derived from peripheral blood, sampled on day 0 of AZD1222 vaccination. The CDR3 loop is CASSPRQGRSPLHF. For the CDR3, the DNA is TGTGCCAGCAGTCCCCGACAGGGAAGGTCACCCCTCCACTTT.